This entry lists 13 T cell receptor beta chains sequenced from one sample in a study of shared clonotypes between healthy human individuals. The repertoire was sequenced with immunoSEQ multiplex PCR; TCRdb's copy has only in-frame clones and lacks some. This table has more than 2 million clones, over 85% appearing once. CD45RO-negative, CCR7-positively selected cells formed the naive CD8 fraction, excluding terminally differentiated effector memory CD45RA+ cells. Sequencing input: naive CD8+ T cells from PBMCs. Receptors were obtained from a man aged 18 to 30 in good health. Some clones in this sample may be carry-over from other donors' samples.

The CDR3 protein is CASSSLDRGAPDTQYF. CDR3 nucleotide sequence: TGTGCCAGCAGCTCATTAGACAGGGGGGCCCCAGATACGCAGTATTTT. The J gene is TRBJ2-3, the V gene TRBV7-9; the match to TRBD1 covers 9 bases. Germline CDR1 and CDR2: SEHNR and FQNEAQ (reference sequence). This CDR3 contains 16 residues. The J segment lost 4 bases and the V segment lost 4 bases, leaving 9 bases of the junction unmatched.

J is TRBJ2-3 and V is TRBV6-6; TRBD2 is a possible D gene (6 bases). The germline CDR1 and CDR2 sequences are MNHNY and SVGAGI (reference sequence). The CDR3 length is 16 residues. V was clipped by 7 bases and J by 5 bases, with 22 bases between them. The CDR3 here is CASKNPGLKKEDTQYF. The CDR3 DNA reads TGTGCCAGCAAAAACCCGGGACTGAAGAAAGAAGATACGCAGTATTTT.

This clone appeared once. This chain uses TRBV9 with TRBJ2-2; 11 bases map to TRBD2. This CDR3 is built from 16 residues. The ends lost 4 bases at V and 6 bases at J; junction bases unmatched: 8. Germline loops: CDR1 SGDLS, CDR2 YYNGEE. The CDR3 DNA reads as TGTGCCAGCAGCCCTTTAGCGGGAGGGAGGGCCGGGGAGCTGTTTTTT. The encoded protein is CASSPLAGGRAGELFF. The variable domain in full, with the rest retrieved from reference TRBV9 and TRBJ2-2, is DSGVTQTPKHLITATGQRVTLRCSPRSGDLSVYWYQQSLDQGLQFLIQYYNGEERAKGNILERFSAQQFPDLHSELNLSSLELGDSALYFCASSPLAGGRAGELFFGEGSRLTVL.

Turning to this clone: Other DNA sequences in the same sample also yield this CDR3. The genes are TRBV19 and TRBJ2-7; the D gene is possibly TRBD2 (6 bases). The CDR3 runs to 14 residues. Between the trimmed V and J ends, which lost 3 bases and 4 bases, there was a span of 13 bases. Per the germline V gene, CDR1 is LNHDA and CDR2 is SQIVND (reference sequence). The CDR3 region is CASSIGGIGYEQYF. The DNA of the CDR3 is TGTGCCAGTAGTATCGGCGGGATCGGGTACGAGCAGTACTTC.

CDR3 sequence reads: CASSFRALIRSGANVLTF. The CDR3 region has the DNA TGTGCCAGCAGTTTTCGGGCACTTATTCGCTCTGGGGCCAACGTCCTGACTTTC. This rearrangement joins TRBV28 to TRBJ2-6; D uncertain. The CDR3 is 18 residues long. V gave up 3 bases and J gave up 0 bases, with 15 bases separating them. CDR1 and CDR2 from the germline V gene are MDHEN and SYDVKM.

This chain links TRBV5-4 with TRBJ2-7; D may be TRBD1 or TRBD2 (5 bases each). The CDR3 covers 15 residues. The germline CDR1 and CDR2 sequences are SGHNT and YYREEE (reference sequence). The ends were cut back, 0 bases at V and 0 bases at J, with 10 bases in the middle. The CDR3 DNA sequence: TGTGCCAGCAGCTTGGCCGGGACGGCCTCCTACGAGCAGTACTTC. Its translation is CASSLAGTASYEQYF.

This chain joins TRBV2 and TRBJ2-3; D might be TRBD2 (7 bases). V lost 6 bases to trimming and J lost 3 bases, with 22 bases between them. This CDR3 is built from 17 residues. Germline-derived CDR1 and CDR2 are SNHLY and FYNNEI. The CDR3 reads CASRGGRMGRRTDTQYF. The CDR3, as DNA: TGTGCCAGCAGGGGGGGGCGGATGGGACGACGGACAGATACGCAGTATTTT.

The CDR3 here is CATSRDWGTTGELFF. Written as DNA, the CDR3 is TGTGCCACCAGCAGAGATTGGGGAACTACCGGGGAGCTGTTTTTT. This sequence joins TRBV15 and TRBJ2-2; D ambiguous. CDR1 LNHNV and CDR2 YYDKDF come from the germline V gene (reference sequence). With 0 bases removed from V and 5 bases from J, the gap between germline ends came to 10 bases. This CDR3 comprises 15 residues.

The J gene is TRBJ2-7, the V gene TRBV29-1; TRBD2 agrees at 13 bases. CDR1 and CDR2 (germline): SQVTM, ANQGSEA. This CDR3 has 15 amino acids. V was pared by 6 bases and J by 2 bases, with 7 bases of the junction left unmatched. CDR3 sequence reads: CSVYGLAGVAYEQYF. CDR3 DNA: TGCAGCGTCTACGGACTAGCGGGAGTGGCCTACGAGCAGTACTTC.

The CDR3 DNA reads TGTGCCAGCGCCGGGACTAGCGGGGGGAGCACAGATACGCAGTATTTT. Translation: CASAGTSGGSTDTQYF. The chain recombines TRBV13 with TRBJ2-3, with 15 bases lining up with TRBD2. J was trimmed by 0 bases and V by 8 bases; bases with no gene match: 3. Germline CDR1 and CDR2: PRHDT and FYEKMQ (reference sequence). The CDR3 covers 16 residues.

Turning to this clone: Additional DNA sequences in this sample encode the identical CDR3. V and J are TRBV19 and TRBJ1-5; D unresolved. Trimming removed 4 bases from V and 0 bases from J, with 4 bases in between. Germline CDR1 reads LNHDA; CDR2 reads SQIVND (reference sequence). The CDR3 consists of 13 residues. The CDR3 nucleotides read TGTGCCAGTAGTAGAGGTAGCAATCAGCCCCAGCATTTT. Encoded protein: CASSRGSNQPQHF.

This sequence joins TRBV27 and TRBJ2-7; D perhaps matches TRBD1 (6 bases). The CDR3 loop spans 16 amino acids. Looked up from germline, CDR1 is MNHEY and CDR2 is SMNVEV (reference sequence). Trimming took 6 bases from V and 0 from J, leaving 18 bases between them. The CDR3 nucleotides are TGTGCCAGCAGCGGCCTATCAGGGGAGAACTCCTACGAGCAGTACTTC. Translating it yields CASSGLSGENSYEQYF.

The chain employs TRBV10-2 and TRBJ1-2; no definite D call. With 4 bases removed from V and 5 bases from J, the gap between germline ends came to 14 bases. The CDR3 has 14 residues. The germline V gene has CDR1 WSHSY and CDR2 SAAADI. The CDR3 here is CASSGTTVAYGYTF. The CDR3 nucleotides read TGCGCCAGCAGTGGGACTACTGTAGCGTATGGCTACACCTTC.